Sequencing of this TCR beta chain was carried out in a study of patients and donors after allogeneic stem cell transplantation. The CDR3 totals 15 residues. J was trimmed by 0 bases and V by 0 bases; bases with no gene match: 2. The germline V gene encodes CDR1 SGHRS and CDR2 YFSETQ. From the RT-PCR reads, TCRdb called clonotypes with MiXCR, one entry per CDR3 protein. The sample holds more than 850,000 distinct CDR3 sequences, approximately 19% seen once. The chain joins TRBV5-1 to TRBJ2-7; 8 nucleotides align to TRBD2. Input material: blood, either unsorted or a sorted T cell fraction (not recorded which). This TCR was recovered from a human donor who was either an allogeneic HSCT recipient or a stem cell or donor lymphocyte infusion donor (not recorded which). It is not recorded whose cells these are; they may come from a transplant donor. In DNA form, the CDR3 reads TGCGCCAGCAGCTTGGGGGGACTAGACTCCTACGAGCAGTACTTC. This encodes CASSLGGLDSYEQYF. Complete variable domain (other parts from reference TRBV5-1 and TRBJ2-7): KAGVTQTPRYLIKTRGQQVTLSCSPISGHRSVSWYQQTPGQGLQFLFEYFSETQRNKGNFPGRFSGRQFSNSRSEMNVSTLELGDSALYLCASSLGGLDSYEQYFGPGTRLTVT.